The rows below give T cell receptor beta chains drawn from one sample of a study of cytotoxic CD8 clonotypes in ibrutinib-treated CLL. The repertoire was sequenced with immunoSEQ multiplex PCR; TCRdb's copy has only in-frame clones and lacks some. This table holds about 130,000 clones, about three quarters found once. The sample in question was PBMCs, obtained after 24 months of ibrutinib treatment. These receptor sequences come from a human donor with chronic lymphocytic leukemia. Each CDR3 is given without its conserved first and last residue.

v_call,j_call,cdr3_aa
TRBV7-9,TRBJ1-4,ANGGQGSNEKLF
TRBV5-1,TRBJ1-1,ASSLASPGGRDTEAF
TRBV2,TRBJ1-3,ASRGQEAGNTIY
TRBV9,TRBJ2-3,ASSVDGHTDTQY
TRBV28,TRBJ1-1,ASSSSSGRGEAF
TRBV5-1,TRBJ2-5,ASSPGPPQETQY
TRBV2,TRBJ2-1,ASRGLAGEAYNEQF
TRBV28,TRBJ1-2,ASSPPPGQRGGYT
TRBV14,TRBJ2-7,ASSQGSGKY
TRBV2,TRBJ2-1,ASSQQRSYNEQF
TRBV7-3,TRBJ2-3,ASSKPPGGGAEDTQY
TRBV19,TRBJ1-5,ASNLWAVSNQPQH
TRBV20-1,TRBJ2-1,SARGGYEQF
TRBV4-3,TRBJ2-7,ASSQDPGHAGQY
TRBV5-1,TRBJ1-5,ASSLGVGVGPQH
TRBV7-9,TRBJ2-3,ASSLGQGATQY
TRBV5-8,TRBJ2-5,ASSLTGGVGETQY
TRBV10-3,TRBJ2-3,AIRTTDTQY
TRBV6-4,TRBJ2-7,AQRTGPYEQY
TRBV30,TRBJ1-1,AWRRGNTEAF
TRBV19,TRBJ2-5,ASSPQGGTQETQY
TRBV6-5,TRBJ1-2,ASRRGTGGPFT
TRBV7-9,TRBJ2-3,ASSLGSGGSLDGTDTQY
TRBV5-6,TRBJ2-5,ASSLGWRQETQY
TRBV10-3,TRBJ2-5,AIRRALQETQY